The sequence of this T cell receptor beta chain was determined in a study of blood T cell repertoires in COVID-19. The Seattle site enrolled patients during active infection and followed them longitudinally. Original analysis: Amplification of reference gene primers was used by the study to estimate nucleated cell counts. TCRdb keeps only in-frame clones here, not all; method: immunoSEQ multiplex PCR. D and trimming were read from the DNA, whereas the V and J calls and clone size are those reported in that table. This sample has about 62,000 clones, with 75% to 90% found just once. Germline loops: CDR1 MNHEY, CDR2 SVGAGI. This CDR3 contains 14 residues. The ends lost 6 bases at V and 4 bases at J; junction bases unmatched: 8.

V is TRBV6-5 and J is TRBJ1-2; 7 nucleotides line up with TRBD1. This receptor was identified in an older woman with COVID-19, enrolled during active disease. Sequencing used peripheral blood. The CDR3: CASRDPGQTYGYTF. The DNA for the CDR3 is TGTGCCAGCAGGGACCCGGGACAGACCTATGGCTACACCTTC.